This record concerns one T cell receptor (beta chain) sequence. The assay was immunoSEQ multiplex PCR, and TCRdb's table has in-frame clones only and misses some. The sample consists of about 190,000 clones, 82% of them appearing once. Trimming pared 4 bases from V and 5 bases from J, leaving 12 bases between. This CDR3 contains 13 residues. From germline, CDR1 is SGHRS and CDR2 YFSETQ. This entry belongs to a study of blood T cell repertoires in COVID-19. Study summary: The United States, Italy and Spain were the sources of the acute and convalescent COVID-19 samples. The cDNA or gDNA used as material had been derived from T cells, B-cell-depleted T cells, or PBMCs.

Recruitment covered roughly 22 US areas and drew participants whose ages spanned about 18 to 90 years. The TCR sequence derives from a woman aged 55-70 years with acute COVID-19. Sequenced sample: PBMCs or T cells enriched from blood (not recorded which). The rearrangement uses TRBV5-1 and TRBJ1-2, with unresolved D. CDR3 sequence (DNA): TGCGCCAGCAGCGCCACAAGACTGTATGGCTACACCTTC. The encoded protein is CASSATRLYGYTF.